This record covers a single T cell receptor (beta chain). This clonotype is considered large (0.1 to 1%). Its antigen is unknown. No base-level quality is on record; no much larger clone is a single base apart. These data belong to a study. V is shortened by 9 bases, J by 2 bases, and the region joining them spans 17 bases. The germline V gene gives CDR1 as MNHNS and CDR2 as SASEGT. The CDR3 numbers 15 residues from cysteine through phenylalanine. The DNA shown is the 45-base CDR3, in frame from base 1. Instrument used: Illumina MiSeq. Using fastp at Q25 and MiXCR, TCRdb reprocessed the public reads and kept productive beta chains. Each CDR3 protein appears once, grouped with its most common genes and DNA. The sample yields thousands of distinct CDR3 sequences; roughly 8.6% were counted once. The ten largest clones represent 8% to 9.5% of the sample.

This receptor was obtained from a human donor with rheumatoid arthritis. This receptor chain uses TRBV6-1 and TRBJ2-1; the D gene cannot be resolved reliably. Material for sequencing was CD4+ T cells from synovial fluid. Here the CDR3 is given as CASTTQWLTYNEQFF. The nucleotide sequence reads TGTGCCAGTACTACTCAGTGGTTAACCTACAATGAGCAGTTCTTC.